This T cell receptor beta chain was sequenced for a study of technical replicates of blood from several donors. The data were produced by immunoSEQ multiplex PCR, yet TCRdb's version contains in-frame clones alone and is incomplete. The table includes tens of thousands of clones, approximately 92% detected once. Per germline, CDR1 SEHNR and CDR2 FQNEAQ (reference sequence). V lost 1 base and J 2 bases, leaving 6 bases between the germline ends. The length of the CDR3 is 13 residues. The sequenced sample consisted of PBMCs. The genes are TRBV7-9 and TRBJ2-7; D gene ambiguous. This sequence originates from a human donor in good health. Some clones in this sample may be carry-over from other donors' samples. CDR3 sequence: CASSLVAPYEQYF. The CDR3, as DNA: TGTGCCAGCAGCTTAGTGGCCCCCTACGAGCAGTACTTC.